Listed below are T cell receptor beta chains from one sample, sequenced in a study of T cells in Graves' hyperthyroidism and ophthalmopathy. TCRdb ran MiXCR on the multiplex PCR reads and lists one entry per CDR3 protein. The data hold hundreds of thousands of distinct CDR3 sequences, with roughly 50% observed a single time. What was sequenced was peripheral blood or thyroid tissue (not recorded which). The receptors here all came from a woman between 18 and 30 years old with Graves' hyperthyroidism. Both conserved end residues are part of each CDR3. Fields, in order: J gene, clone size, V gene, D gene, CDR3 DNA, CDR3 protein. D genes are given only for firm matches. Expanded clones are given a class, and other clones once, few, many or no size at all.

TRBJ1-1,medium-sized,TRBV29-1,NA,TGCAGCGTCAGGGCGACTGAAGCTTTCTTT,CSVRATEAFF
TRBJ2-7,few,TRBV6-5,TRBD1,TGTGCCAGCAGTTACTCGAGTGGACAGGGCTACGAGCAGTACTTC,CASSYSSGQGYEQYF
TRBJ1-2,few,TRBV7-2,TRBD1,TGTGCCAGCAGCGACCTGACAGGGGCATATGGCTACACCTTC,CASSDLTGAYGYTF
TRBJ2-7,NA,TRBV7-9,NA,TGTGCCAGCAGCCGGCTCACGGGCACCGGGGAGCTGTACTTC,CASSRLTGTGELYF
TRBJ2-5,NA,TRBV2,TRBD1,TGTGCCAGCAGGATTACAGGGGGTCAGGAGACCCAGTACTTC,CASRITGGQETQYF
TRBJ2-5,NA,TRBV10-3,TRBD1,TGTGCCAGCAGTGAAAGGGGACAGGGCGAGACCCAGTACTTC,CASSERGQGETQYF
TRBJ2-2,NA,TRBV7-3,TRBD2,TGCGCCAGCAGCCAAGAGCCTCAGACTAGCGGACACACCGGGGAGCTGTTTTTT,CASSQEPQTSGHTGELFF
TRBJ2-5,few,TRBV4-2,NA,TGTGCCAGCAGCTCCCACCTGAGGAACCAAGAGACCCAGTACTTC,CASSSHLRNQETQYF
TRBJ1-5,few,TRBV12-3/TRBV12-4,NA,TGTGCCAGCCGCCGGGATTTTACTAATCAGCCCCAGCATTTT,CASRRDFTNQPQHF
TRBJ1-1,many,TRBV15,TRBD1,TGTGCCACGCGAGATGGCAGGGGGCTATTTGAAGCTTTCTTT,CATRDGRGLFEAFF
TRBJ1-2,NA,TRBV19,NA,TGTGCCAGTACATGGGGGTATGGCTACACCTTC,CASTWGYGYTF
TRBJ1-2,NA,TRBV29-1,NA,TGCAGTCTGAACAGGGTTAGTGGCTACACCTTC,CSLNRVSGYTF
TRBJ1-1,NA,TRBV5-5,NA,TGTGCCAGCAGTTTATGGACAGCGAACACTGAAGCTTTCTTT,CASSLWTANTEAFF
TRBJ2-2,few,TRBV29-1,NA,TGCAGCGTTCCCGGGACACACAACACCGGGGAGCTGTTTTTT,CSVPGTHNTGELFF
TRBJ1-2,once,TRBV25-1,TRBD1,TGTGCCAGCAGATTAGAGGGACAGGGGGAAGCTGGCTACACCTTC,CASRLEGQGEAGYTF
TRBJ1-5,many,TRBV24-1,TRBD1,TGTGCCACCAGTCCCGCGGACAGGGCGGGTCAGCCCCAGCATTTT,CATSPADRAGQPQHF
TRBJ1-2,many,TRBV7-9,NA,TGTGCCAGCAGCACAGGGTTGTCGGGCTACACCTTC,CASSTGLSGYTF
TRBJ1-4,NA,TRBV6-4,NA,TGTGCCAGCATCCGGGAGGATGAAAAACTGTTTTTT,CASIREDEKLFF
TRBJ2-5,NA,TRBV3-1,TRBD2,TGTGCCAGCAGCCTCAGGACTAGCGGGAATGGAGAGACCCAGTACTTC,CASSLRTSGNGETQYF
TRBJ2-7,NA,TRBV24-1,NA,TGTGCCAGCAGCTCCCGGTTAGCGGACTCCTACGAGCAGTACTTC,CASSSRLADSYEQYF
TRBJ2-2,NA,TRBV24-1,NA,TGCGCCACCAGTGGCCGGAAGGGGCTGAACACCGGGGAGCTGTTTTTT,CATSGRKGLNTGELFF
TRBJ1-1,few,TRBV7-2,NA,TGTGCCAGCAGCAACCAGATCTTGAACACTGAAGCTTTCTTT,CASSNQILNTEAFF
TRBJ1-2,many,TRBV9,TRBD1,TGTGCCAGCAGCGTAGTGGCAGGGGGGTACTATGGCTACACCTTC,CASSVVAGGYYGYTF
TRBJ1-5,NA,TRBV20-1,NA,TGCAGTGCCCCGGGACAGCATTTT,CSAPGQHF
TRBJ1-3,few,TRBV7-9,TRBD1,TGTGCCAGCAGCTTCCCCCTCGGACAGGACTCTGGAAACACCATATATTTT,CASSFPLGQDSGNTIYF